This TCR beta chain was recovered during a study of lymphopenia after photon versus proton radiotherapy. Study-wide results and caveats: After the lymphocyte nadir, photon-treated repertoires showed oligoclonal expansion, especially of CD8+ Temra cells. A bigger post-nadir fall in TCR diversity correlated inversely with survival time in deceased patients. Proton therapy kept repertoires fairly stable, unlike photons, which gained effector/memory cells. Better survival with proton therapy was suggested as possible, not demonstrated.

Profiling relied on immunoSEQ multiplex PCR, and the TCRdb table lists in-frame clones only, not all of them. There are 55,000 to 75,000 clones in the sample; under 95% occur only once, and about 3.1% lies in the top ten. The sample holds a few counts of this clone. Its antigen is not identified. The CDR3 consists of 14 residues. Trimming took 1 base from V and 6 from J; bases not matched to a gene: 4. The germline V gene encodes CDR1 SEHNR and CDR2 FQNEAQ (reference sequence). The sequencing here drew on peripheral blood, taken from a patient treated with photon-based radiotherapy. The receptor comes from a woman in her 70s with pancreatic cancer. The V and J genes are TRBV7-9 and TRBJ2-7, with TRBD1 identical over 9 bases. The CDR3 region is CASSLEGQGAEQYF. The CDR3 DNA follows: TGTGCCAGCAGCTTAGAGGGACAGGGAGCCGAGCAGTACTTC.